These 24 T cell receptor beta chains share one sample of origin, sequenced in a study of blood T cell repertoires in COVID-19. Sequencing was performed with immunoSEQ multiplex PCR; in TCRdb, only in-frame clones are kept and a portion is missing. The table shows over 250,000 clones, with 70% to 90% occurring only once. Sequenced: peripheral blood. The receptors originated from a woman aged 45-60 years with acute or convalescent COVID-19.

The chain joins TRBV12-3 or TRBV12-4 to TRBJ2-1, with D hard to call. The length of the CDR3 is 13 residues. Between the trimmed V and J ends, which lost 5 bases and 3 bases, there was a span of 8 bases. The CDR3 protein is CASSKTRYNEQFF. CDR3 sequence (DNA): TGTGCCAGCAGTAAGACACGCTACAATGAGCAGTTCTTC.

As regards this clone: One junction end does not reproduce the germline sequence, and a read error may be involved. The V and J genes are TRBV7-7 and TRBJ2-2; D is ambiguous. This CDR3 contains 14 residues. Germline CDR1 and CDR2: SSHAT and FNYEAQ (reference sequence). The CDR3: CASSPSPFTGELFF. CDR3 nucleotides: TGTGCTAGCAGCCCAAGCCCATTCACCGGGGAGCTGTTTTTT.

This clone was seen once. The chain links TRBV15 to TRBJ2-3; 7 bases are shared with TRBD1. After removal of 3 bases from V and 2 bases from J, the junction contained 5 bases not matched to a gene. The germline gives CDR1 LNHNV, CDR2 YYDKDF (reference sequence). The CDR3 covers 15 residues. The CDR3 coding sequence is TGTGCCACCAGCAGGGGACAGAGCGACACAGATACGCAGTATTTT. Amino acid sequence: CATSRGQSDTDTQYF. Drawing the rest from reference TRBV15 and TRBJ2-3, the complete variable domain is DAMVIQNPRYQVTQFGKPVTLSCSQTLNHNVMYWYQQKSSQAPKLLFHYYDKDFNNEADTPDNFQSRRPNTSFCFLDIRSPGLGDTAMYLCATSRGQSDTDTQYFGPGTRLTVL.

The table lists this clone with a few counts. The rearrangement joins TRBV13 to TRBJ2-7; 9 nucleotides match TRBD2. The germline V gene encodes CDR1 PRHDT and CDR2 FYEKMQ (reference sequence). J gave up 5 bases and V 5 bases, and 10 bases lay outside the gene matches. The CDR3 spans 15 residues. The DNA for the CDR3 is TGTGCCAGCAGCCGTGTAGCGGGAGCTGGAAACGAGCAGTACTTC. It translates to CASSRVAGAGNEQYF.

The chain carries TRBV5-1 and TRBJ1-6; D not resolved. Germline V gives CDR1 SGHRS, CDR2 YFSETQ. V was pared by 4 bases and J by 4 bases, with 15 bases between. This CDR3 is built from 16 residues. For the CDR3, the DNA is TGCGCCAGCAGCCCCTCGACGGCGAGGTATAATTCACCCCTCCACTTT. Translated: CASSPSTARYNSPLHF. The variable domain in full, completed from reference TRBV5-1 and TRBJ1-6, reads KAGVTQTPRYLIKTRGQQVTLSCSPISGHRSVSWYQQTPGQGLQFLFEYFSETQRNKGNFPGRFSGRQFSNSRSEMNVSTLELGDSALYLCASSPSTARYNSPLHFGNGTRLTVT.

The rearrangement links TRBV27 to TRBJ2-6; 11 bases fit TRBD2. V trimming: 5 bases; J trimming: 2 bases; junction bases outside the gene matches: 5. The CDR3 length is 17 residues. CDR1 is MNHEY and CDR2 is SMNVEV in the germline V gene (reference sequence). The CDR3 here is CASSRTSGSPGANVLTF. The DNA of the CDR3 is TGTGCCAGCAGTCGCACTAGCGGGAGTCCTGGGGCCAACGTCCTGACTTTC.

J is TRBJ2-2 and V is TRBV7-3, with 8 nucleotides matching TRBD2. The CDR3 loop spans 18 amino acids. The germline gives CDR1 SGHTA, CDR2 FQGTGA. V shed 0 bases, J shed 2 bases, and the junction held 8 bases outside the gene matches. DNA for the CDR3: TGTGCCAGCAGCTTAACGTCGGGGGCGGGAGGTAACACCGGGGAGCTGTTTTTT. This translates into CASSLTSGAGGNTGELFF.

The genes are TRBV4-1 and TRBJ1-1; TRBD1 is a possible D gene (5 bases). The CDR3 is made up of 17 amino acids. The V gene lost 2 bases and the J gene lost 4 bases, with 20 bases spanning the gap. Germline V gives CDR1 MGHRA, CDR2 YSYEKL. Here the CDR3 DNA reads TGCGCCAGCAGCCAAACTACAGGCGGCTCCCCTCCCACTGAAGCTTTCTTT. Protein: CASSQTTGGSPPTEAFF.

This clone came up a few times. The rearrangement joins TRBV7-9 to TRBJ1-4, with a weak D call TRBD1 (5 bases). Germline-derived CDR1 and CDR2 are SEHNR and FQNEAQ (reference sequence). Trimming pared 2 bases from V and 4 bases from J, leaving 11 bases between. This CDR3 has 15 amino acids. CDR3 DNA sequence: TGTGCCAGCAGCTTATACGCGGGGGTTAATGAAAAACTGTTTTTT. It yields the protein CASSLYAGVNEKLFF.

The rearrangement uses TRBV10-3 and TRBJ2-1; the match to TRBD1 covers 7 bases. V shed 5 bases and J 4 bases; nucleotides not matched to a gene: 2. Germline CDR1 ENHRY, CDR2 SYGVKD. CDR3 length: 13 residues. CDR3 sequence reads: CAISPGQYNEQFF. The CDR3 coding sequence is TGTGCCATCAGTCCGGGACAGTACAATGAGCAGTTCTTC.

The rearrangement uses TRBV19 and TRBJ2-7; TRBD2 matches 8 bases. The CDR3 extends over 15 amino acids. Germline assignment: CDR1 LNHDA and CDR2 SQIVND (reference sequence). V shed 7 bases, J shed 5 bases, and the junction held 13 bases outside the gene matches. The CDR3 nucleotides are TGTGCCAGTACACCCTCGGGAGGGAGGTCCAACGAGCAGTACTTC. Residues: CASTPSGGRSNEQYF.

The rearrangement uses TRBV9 and TRBJ1-2, with 9 bases matching TRBD1. The CDR3 consists of 15 residues. CDR1 is SGDLS and CDR2 is YYNGEE in the germline V gene. Trimming removed 4 bases from V and 9 bases from J; junction bases left unmatched: 13. The CDR3 region has the DNA TGTGCCAGCAGCCCCCACGCGGGACAGGGCACGAGCTACACCTTC. It specifies CASSPHAGQGTSYTF. The full variable domain, in which reference TRBV9 and TRBJ1-2 provide the parts outside the CDR3, is DSGVTQTPKHLITATGQRVTLRCSPRSGDLSVYWYQQSLDQGLQFLIQYYNGEERAKGNILERFSAQQFPDLHSELNLSSLELGDSALYFCASSPHAGQGTSYTFGSGTRLTVV.

The genes are TRBV27 and TRBJ1-5; no clear D gene. The CDR3 extends over 14 amino acids. Trimming stripped 5 bases from V and 3 bases from J, with 11 bases between. CDR1 is MNHEY and CDR2 is SMNVEV in the germline V gene (reference sequence). The CDR3: CASSIEGINQPQHF. The CDR3, as DNA: TGTGCCAGCAGTATTGAGGGAATCAATCAGCCCCAGCATTTT.

This clone has only one observation. The same CDR3 is also encoded by other DNA sequences in this sample. The chain employs TRBV29-1 and TRBJ1-2; tentative D call: TRBD1 (5 bases). V was shortened by 3 bases and J by 4 bases, with 12 bases between the two germline ends. CDR1 and CDR2 (germline): SQVTM, ANQGSEA. The CDR3 loop spans 13 amino acids. This chain's CDR3 is CSVDRQGGYGYTF. CDR3 nucleotide sequence: TGCAGCGTTGACCGCCAGGGAGGCTATGGCTACACCTTC.

The V gene is TRBV7-3, the J gene TRBJ2-1, with 7 nucleotides matching TRBD2. V shed 2 bases and J 6 bases; nucleotides not matched to a gene: 7. Germline assignment: CDR1 SGHTA and CDR2 FQGTGA. The CDR3 contains 15 residues. The CDR3 is CASSLGTNPSNEQFF. The CDR3 DNA is TGTGCCAGCAGCTTAGGGACTAATCCATCCAATGAGCAGTTCTTC.

The chain couples TRBV6-5 to TRBJ1-5; possible D gene TRBD1, 6 bases. CDR3 size: 12 residues. CDR1 MNHEY and CDR2 SVGAGI come from the germline V gene. V gave up 11 bases and J gave up 2 bases, with 10 bases separating them. Here the CDR3 DNA reads TGTGCCGTATACAGGGGCAATCAGCCCCAGCATTTT. Its protein is CAVYRGNQPQHF.

This chain links TRBV3-1 (or the pseudogene TRBV3-2) with TRBJ2-7, with 7 bases lining up with TRBD2. CDR3 length: 14 amino acids. V was clipped by 4 bases and J by 5 bases; unmatched bases: 8. Germline-derived CDR1 and CDR2 are LGHDT and YNNKEL (reference sequence). The CDR3 protein is CASSLSGGLNEQYF. In nucleotides, the CDR3 is TGTGCCAGCAGCCTCTCGGGGGGTTTAAACGAGCAGTACTTC.

This sequence joins TRBV10-3 and TRBJ2-7; 12 bases are shared with TRBD2. CDR1 is ENHRY and CDR2 is SYGVKD in the germline V gene. This CDR3 has 18 residues. The V and J ends lost 5 bases and 3 bases, in that order; junction bases with no gene match: 14. The CDR3 sequence is CAISLEPPTSGRIYEQYF. For the CDR3, the DNA is TGTGCCATCAGTCTCGAGCCCCCCACTAGCGGGAGGATCTACGAGCAGTACTTC.

The J gene is TRBJ2-1, the V gene TRBV7-3; a possible D gene is TRBD2 (7 bases). V lost 5 bases and J 7 bases, leaving 18 bases between the germline ends. This CDR3 comprises 15 residues. Germline assignment: CDR1 SGHTA and CDR2 FQGTGA. The CDR3, as DNA: TGTGCCAGCAGCCCGGGGGGCGGGAGTGGTAATGAGCAGTTCTTC. This codes for CASSPGGGSGNEQFF.

The gene calls are TRBV19 and TRBJ2-1; TRBD2 matches at 14 bases. The CDR3 extends over 14 amino acids. The V segment lost 4 bases and the J segment 9 bases; nucleotides outside the gene matches: 2. The germline V gene has CDR1 LNHDA and CDR2 SQIVND (reference sequence). CDR3 protein: CASSRTSGRSEQFF. The CDR3 DNA sequence: TGTGCCAGTAGTAGGACTAGCGGGAGGTCTGAGCAGTTCTTC.

V gene TRBV29-1 combines with J gene TRBJ2-7, with 7 nucleotides matching TRBD1. CDR1 SQVTM and CDR2 ANQGSEA come from the germline V gene. The CDR3 contains 14 residues. The V segment lost 4 bases and the J segment 2 bases; nucleotides outside the gene matches: 8. CDR3 residues: CSVVQRDSAYEQYF. For the CDR3, the DNA is TGCAGCGTTGTTCAAAGGGACAGCGCCTACGAGCAGTACTTC.

This clone occurred a few times. The gene calls are TRBV4-3 and TRBJ2-7; unclear D gene. Trimming took off 0 bases at V and 7 bases at J, with 10 bases between the two ends. CDR1 is LGHNA and CDR2 is YSLEER in the germline V gene. This CDR3 region has 13 residues. CDR3 bases: TGCGCCAGCAGCCAAGATTTAAGTAGAGAGCAGTACTTC. Protein sequence: CASSQDLSREQYF.

The chain joins TRBV12-5 to TRBJ2-3; TRBD2 matches at 9 bases. The CDR3 length is 15 residues. V was pared by 4 bases and J by 5 bases, with 7 bases of the junction left unmatched. Germline loops: CDR1 LGHNT, CDR2 FRNRAP. The CDR3 here is CASGSGTSFLDTQYF. DNA of the CDR3: TGTGCTAGTGGTTCCGGGACTAGCTTCTTAGATACGCAGTATTTT.

This chain joins TRBV27 and TRBJ2-7; D might be TRBD1 (7 bases). Germline V gene data show CDR1 as MNHEY and CDR2 as SMNVEV (reference sequence). Trimming left V 5 bases short and J 4 bases short, with 15 bases between. This CDR3 is built from 14 residues. The CDR3: CASSPGDRSYEQYF. The CDR3 coding sequence is TGTGCCAGCAGTCCGGGGGACAGATCGTACGAGCAGTACTTC.